The next 8 T cell receptor beta chains were all read from a single sample in a study of beta chain features in type 1 diabetes listed by TCRdb under 2018. Libraries came from the immunoSEQ multiplex PCR assay. The entire amount of isolated RNA was reverse transcribed using the High Capacity cDNA Reverse Transcription Kit, so the sequenced TCRB transcripts were expressed ones. TCRdb took this table from immuneACCESS and kept in-frame rearrangements with V and J called. Such tables lack part of the clones; where checked against another copy, unresolved V genes explain under half of the gap, and the rest is unexplained. Counted in this sample were about 900,000 clones; roughly 17% of them appeared once. About 0.02% of the sample goes to the ten largest clones. Sequencing input: naive CD4+ T cells from blood. The cell subset or site label of this sample denotes: true naive CD4+ T cells. These receptor sequences come from a woman aged 18-29 years in good health.

The genes are TRBV5-1 and TRBJ2-1; D uncertain. V lost 0 bases, J lost 4 bases, and 11 bases lay in between. The CDR3 has 15 amino acids. Germline V gene data show CDR1 as SGHRS and CDR2 as YFSETQ. For the CDR3, the DNA is TGCGCCAGCAGCTTGGCCGCTAGAGGATACAATGAGCAGTTCTTC. Translation: CASSLAARGYNEQFF. Based on the CDR3 plus reference TRBV5-1 and TRBJ2-1, the full variable domain is KAGVTQTPRYLIKTRGQQVTLSCSPISGHRSVSWYQQTPGQGLQFLFEYFSETQRNKGNFPGRFSGRQFSNSRSEMNVSTLELGDSALYLCASSLAARGYNEQFFGPGTRLTVL.

The chain has TRBV4-2 and TRBJ2-3, with 9 nucleotides matching TRBD2. Germline V lookup: CDR1 LGHNA, CDR2 YNFKEQ. The CDR3 runs to 17 residues. J gave up 1 base and V 0 bases, and 5 bases lay outside the gene matches. Here the CDR3 reads CASSQEPSGTGTDTQYF. CDR3 sequence (DNA): TGTGCCAGCAGCCAAGAGCCTAGCGGGACAGGCACAGATACGCAGTATTTT.

The V and J genes are TRBV9 and TRBJ2-1; D is undetermined. CDR3 length: 12 amino acids. The germline CDR1 and CDR2 sequences are SGDLS and YYNGEE. V was clipped by 3 bases and J by 8 bases, with 9 bases between them. The CDR3 sequence: CASSALLDEQFF. The CDR3 DNA reads as TGTGCCAGCAGCGCGTTGTTGGATGAGCAGTTCTTC.

The J gene is TRBJ2-7, the V gene TRBV14; 7 bases match TRBD2. Germline V gene sequence: CDR1 SGHDN, CDR2 FVKESK. V was clipped by 5 bases and J by 0 bases; unmatched bases: 10. There are 16 residues in the CDR3. CDR3: CASSSASSGVSYEQYF. The CDR3 bases are TGTGCCAGCAGCTCCGCTTCTAGCGGCGTCTCCTACGAGCAGTACTTC.

The gene calls are TRBV7-2 and TRBJ1-2, with D tentatively TRBD1 (5 bases). Germline V gives CDR1 SGHTA, CDR2 FQGNSA. The CDR3 contains 15 residues. The V gene lost 4 bases and the J gene lost 7 bases, with 19 bases spanning the gap. CDR3 in amino acids: CASSSAGGGWGGYTF. The CDR3 coding sequence is TGTGCCAGCAGCTCGGCTGGCGGGGGATGGGGTGGCTACACCTTC. The full variable domain, completed using reference TRBV7-2 and TRBJ1-2, is GAGVSQSPSNKVTEKGKDVELRCDPISGHTALYWYRQSLGQGLEFLIYFQGNSAPDKSGLPSDRFSAERTGGSVSTLTIQRTQQEDSAVYLCASSSAGGGWGGYTFGSGTRLTVV.

In its sample, this clone was seen a few times. The CDR3 nucleotides read TGTGCCAGCAGCGTAGGTGCGGCCGCGTCCTACAATGAGCAGTTCTTC. It specifies CASSVGAAASYNEQFF. J is TRBJ2-1 and V is TRBV9, with no clear D. Trimming removed 0 bases at V and 1 base at J, with 11 bases between. CDR3 length: 16 amino acids. Germline V lookup: CDR1 SGDLS, CDR2 YYNGEE. Drawing the rest from reference TRBV9 and TRBJ2-1, the complete variable domain is DSGVTQTPKHLITATGQRVTLRCSPRSGDLSVYWYQQSLDQGLQFLIQYYNGEERAKGNILERFSAQQFPDLHSELNLSSLELGDSALYFCASSVGAAASYNEQFFGPGTRLTVL.

The sample holds a few counts of this clone. This rearrangement joins TRBV28 to TRBJ1-4, with no clear D. The CDR3 contains 15 residues. Per germline, CDR1 MDHEN and CDR2 SYDVKM. The V and J ends lost 6 bases and 5 bases respectively, with 16 bases between them. CDR3 bases: TGTGCCAGCAGCTTGGGAGGGCGAGGGAATGAAAAACTGTTTTTT. Translation gives CASSLGGRGNEKLFF.

The chain employs TRBV11-2 and TRBJ2-7, with D perhaps matching TRBD1 (5 bases). The ends were cut back, 1 base at V and 5 bases at J, with 12 bases in the middle. There are 14 residues in the CDR3. CDR1 is SGHAT and CDR2 is FQNNGV in the germline V gene. Here the CDR3 DNA reads TGTGCCAGCAGCTTAGTAAGGCAGGGCCACGAGCAGTACTTC. Translation gives CASSLVRQGHEQYF. Filled out from reference TRBV11-2 and TRBJ2-7, the complete variable domain reads EAGVAQSPRYKIIEKRQSVAFWCNPISGHATLYWYQQILGQGPKLLIQFQNNGVVDDSQLPKDRFSAERLKGVDSTLKIQPAKLEDSAVYLCASSLVRQGHEQYFGPGTRLTVT.